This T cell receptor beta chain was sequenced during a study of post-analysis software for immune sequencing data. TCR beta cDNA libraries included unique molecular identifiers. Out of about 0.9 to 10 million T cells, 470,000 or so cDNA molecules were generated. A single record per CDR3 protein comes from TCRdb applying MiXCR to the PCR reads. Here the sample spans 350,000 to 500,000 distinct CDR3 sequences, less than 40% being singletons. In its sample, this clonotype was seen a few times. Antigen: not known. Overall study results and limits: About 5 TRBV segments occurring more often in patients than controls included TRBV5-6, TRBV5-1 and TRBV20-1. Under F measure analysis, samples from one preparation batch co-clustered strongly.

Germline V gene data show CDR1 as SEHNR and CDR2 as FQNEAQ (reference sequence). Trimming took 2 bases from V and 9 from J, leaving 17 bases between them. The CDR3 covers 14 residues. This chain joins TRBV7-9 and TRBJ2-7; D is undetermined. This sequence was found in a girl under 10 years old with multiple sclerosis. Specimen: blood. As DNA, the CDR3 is TGTGCCAGCAGCTTAACCGGAGTGGAAGGCGGGCAGTACTTC. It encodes CASSLTGVEGGQYF.